This TCR beta chain was captured by sequencing in a study of a mutant IDH1 vaccine in newly diagnosed glioma (TCRdb year 2021). About the study as a whole: Eight vaccinations were administered to patients in weeks 1, 3, 5, 7, 11, 15, 19 and 23, corresponding to visits V03 through V10. In the chemotherapy-containing groups, vaccination started alongside temozolomide cycles, whereas in patients who had radiotherapy alone it started 4-6 weeks after radiotherapy. Before enrollment, most patients had been given radiochemotherapy with temozolomide as standard therapy, while the rest had received either radiotherapy alone or temozolomide alone. Of the 32 patients who were treated, around 62% were male and approximately 40% were female, and the mean age was about 40 years. Peripheral blood was collected at six visits: V03 (baseline), V05, V07, V10, V12 and V13. For exploratory analyses, approximately 23 treated patients had longitudinal TCRB deep sequencing done wherever samples were available. General conclusions and limits of the study: Changes in the top peripheral T cell clonotypes picked up by TCRB sequencing did not appear to be linked to pseudoprogression. The authors stated that sample limitations prevented analyses of patient blood samples from being reproduced. Across multiple MHC alleles, vaccine-induced immune responses were seen in 90% to 95% of patients. Availability determined which PBMC samples were chosen for TCRB deep sequencing.

V is clipped by 2 bases and J by 9 bases, and the sequence between their germline boundaries is 9 bases long. CDR1 and CDR2, looked up from the germline V gene (reference sequence), are SGHNT and YYREEE. Measured from the cysteine to the phenylalanine, the CDR3 is 12 residues long. The kept DNA is CDR3 alone, 36 bases in frame from the first base. As concerns this clone: What this receptor recognizes is not known. No base quality information exists; no much larger clone differs at one position.

Reading the label with the study, this specimen's time point is: week 5, during vaccination. Every vaccine dose consisted of 300 ug of a 20-mer mutant IDH1 peptide in Montanide, administered subcutaneously together with topical imiquimod. Donors had newly diagnosed WHO grade 3 or 4 IDH1-mutant astrocytomas with loss of nuclear ATRX. The samples were drawn from NOA16, a multicentre, single-arm, open-label phase I trial in Germany that tested a mutant IDH1 peptide vaccine in humans for the first time. The DNeasy Blood and Tissue Kit was used to extract genomic DNA from EDTA blood for TCRB sequencing. Library preparation was by the immunoSEQ multiplex PCR assay. The hsTCRB Kit was used according to the manufacturer's protocol to amplify rearranged TCR beta chain sequences. TCRB libraries were sequenced on an Illumina MiSeq. From the authors' description of their analysis: The kit vendor's proprietary platform handled demultiplexing, trimming and gene mapping. TCRdb obtained this table from immuneACCESS and retained in-frame rearrangements with V and J assigned. These tables miss some clones; where compared with another copy, unresolved V genes account for less than half of the shortfall, and the remainder is unexplained. V and J calls and clone size are given by that table; D and trimming were obtained from the DNA. The sample contains 50,000 or so clones, 78% of them found a single time. Together, the top ten hold less than 2% of the sample.

Rearrangement joined TRBV5-4 to TRBJ1-5; no D gene can be assigned with confidence. The source material was PBMCs, sampled from a glioma patient whose treatment included an IDH1 peptide vaccine. The clonotype was recovered from a woman aged 40 to 55 with glioma. DNA sequence: TGTGCCAGCAGCTTAGGGCCCGGGCCCCAGCATTTT. The encoded protein is CASSLGPGPQHF.